One and the same sample provided the 14 T cell receptor beta chains below, sequenced in a study of cytomegalovirus exposure and HLA in healthy donors. The PCR ran on 60 Vbeta and 13 Jbeta primers. TCRdb keeps only in-frame clones here, not all; method: immunoSEQ multiplex PCR. The top ten clones hold roughly 2.8% of a sample with some 200,000 clones, about 80% of them seen once. Sequences were obtained from PBMCs. The receptors stem from a woman aged 50 to 60 in good health and CMV-seropositive.

The V gene is TRBV7-2, the J gene TRBJ1-1, with 8 positions matching TRBD1. Germline V gene sequence: CDR1 SGHTA, CDR2 FQGNSA. The J segment lost 5 bases and the V segment lost 5 bases, leaving 7 bases of the junction unmatched. The CDR3 sequence is 14 residues long. The CDR3 nucleotides are TGTGCCAGCAGCGAAACAGGGGGAGGTACTGAAGCTTTCTTT. It translates to CASSETGGGTEAFF. Looking up the rest from reference TRBV7-2 and TRBJ1-1 gives the full variable domain: GAGVSQSPSNKVTEKGKDVELRCDPISGHTALYWYRQSLGQGLEFLIYFQGNSAPDKSGLPSDRFSAERTGGSVSTLTIQRTQQEDSAVYLCASSETGGGTEAFFGQGTRLTVV.

The V gene is TRBV19, the J gene TRBJ1-2; D remains unclear. Germline values: CDR1 LNHDA, CDR2 SQIVND (reference sequence). Trimming took 6 bases from V and 4 from J, leaving 12 bases between them. The CDR3 is 13 amino acids. CDR3 region: CASSLGLTYGYTF. CDR3 nucleotide sequence: TGTGCCAGTAGCCTCGGACTGACCTATGGCTACACCTTC.

The chain is built from TRBV7-8 and TRBJ2-3, with no clear D. The CDR3 length is 12 residues. CDR1 and CDR2 (germline): SGHVS, FQNEAQ. V was clipped by 5 bases and J by 2 bases, with 5 bases between them. The CDR3 DNA is TGTGCCAGCAGCCCAATCACAGATACGCAGTATTTT. This encodes CASSPITDTQYF.

This clone was seen more than once but under ten times. V is TRBV7-9 and J is TRBJ1-1; TRBD1 might be the D (6 bases). Germline CDR1 reads SEHNR; CDR2 reads FQNEAQ (reference sequence). The CDR3 totals 15 residues. Trimming cost V 1 base and J 1 base, with 10 bases left between them. Written as DNA, the CDR3 is TGTGCCAGCAGCTTAGAGGGCAGGGGGAACACTGAAGCTTTCTTT. This gives the protein CASSLEGRGNTEAFF.

The J gene is TRBJ1-4, the V gene TRBV2; D remains ambiguous. The germline V gene encodes CDR1 SNHLY and CDR2 FYNNEI. The CDR3 is made up of 15 amino acids. Trimming removed 7 bases at V and 0 bases at J, with 12 bases between. CDR3 region: CASNEQAATNEKLFF. DNA of the CDR3: TGTGCCAGCAATGAGCAGGCTGCAACTAATGAAAAACTGTTTTTT.

The chain recombines TRBV4-3 with TRBJ1-1; no definite D call. In germline, CDR1 is LGHNA, CDR2 YSLEER. V was cut by 0 bases and J by 7 bases, with 9 bases left in between. The CDR3 totals 13 residues. The CDR3: CASSQDSPREAFF. The CDR3 coding sequence is TGCGCCAGCAGCCAAGATTCCCCCCGTGAAGCTTTCTTT.

This chain connects TRBV2 to TRBJ2-7, with 11 bases that match TRBD2. Germline V gene lookup returns CDR1 SNHLY and CDR2 FYNNEI. V lost 6 bases and J lost 6; bases outside the gene matches: 4. This CDR3 has 13 amino acids. CDR3 region: CASRLAGVPEQYF. The CDR3 DNA follows: TGTGCCAGCAGACTAGCGGGGGTCCCCGAGCAGTACTTC.

CDR3 nucleotides: TGTGCCAGTAGAACGTCCGGGGGAGGCGTCGGGGAGCTGTTTTTT. Translation: CASRTSGGGVGELFF. The chain combines TRBV19 with TRBJ2-2; weak D call: TRBD2 (6 bases). Trimming stripped 6 bases from V and 7 bases from J, with 18 bases between. Germline values: CDR1 LNHDA, CDR2 SQIVND (reference sequence). This CDR3 contains 15 residues.

V and J are TRBV13 and TRBJ1-1; 9 nucleotides agree with TRBD1. Germline V gene data show CDR1 as PRHDT and CDR2 as FYEKMQ (reference sequence). The CDR3 covers 14 residues. Germline trimming cut 10 bases from V and 4 bases from J; bases unmatched to any gene: 10. In DNA, the CDR3 is TGTGCCAATCACGACAGGGGGGTGGGCACTGAAGCTTTCTTT. Protein product: CANHDRGVGTEAFF.

This clone was recorded only once. This chain uses TRBV5-1 with TRBJ1-1; the D is unclear. Germline V gene data show CDR1 as SGHRS and CDR2 as YFSETQ. The CDR3 length is 14 residues. Trimming took 4 bases from V and 2 from J, leaving 12 bases between them. The CDR3 DNA follows: TGCGCCAGCAGCCGAACGGGGATCAACACTGAAGCTTTCTTT. This gives the protein CASSRTGINTEAFF.

J is TRBJ2-3 and V is TRBV5-1; 11 positions match TRBD2. The germline gives CDR1 SGHRS, CDR2 YFSETQ. The CDR3 totals 15 residues. V shed 7 bases and J 2 bases; nucleotides not matched to a gene: 6. CDR3 residues: CASASLAGDTDTQYF. The CDR3, as DNA: TGCGCCAGCGCATCACTAGCGGGGGACACAGATACGCAGTATTTT.

Here the CDR3 DNA reads TGCAGCGTCTTAGCGGGGGAGTCAGATACGCAGTATTTT. This gives the protein CSVLAGESDTQYF. The chain carries TRBV29-1 and TRBJ2-3; the match to TRBD2 covers 9 bases. Germline CDR1 is SQVTM and CDR2 is ANQGSEA. J lost 4 bases, V lost 6 bases, and 5 bases had no gene match. The CDR3 length is 13 residues.

The chain is built from TRBV28 and TRBJ1-5, with 9 bases that match TRBD1. V gave up 6 bases and J gave up 5 bases; unmatched junction bases: 8. The germline V gene encodes CDR1 MDHEN and CDR2 SYDVKM. The CDR3 length is 15 residues. The CDR3 DNA follows: TGTGCCAGCAGCTGGGGACAGGGAAGGGATCAGCCCCAGCATTTT. This encodes CASSWGQGRDQPQHF.

Only one count was recorded for this clone. This chain links TRBV11-1 with TRBJ2-3; the D is unclear. Trimming pared 1 base from V and 4 bases from J, leaving 9 bases between. Germline loops: CDR1 SGHAT, CDR2 FQDESV (reference sequence). The CDR3 has 14 residues. The CDR3 DNA is TGTGCCAGCAGCTTAGGGGCACCTCCAGATACGCAGTATTTT. Translated: CASSLGAPPDTQYF.